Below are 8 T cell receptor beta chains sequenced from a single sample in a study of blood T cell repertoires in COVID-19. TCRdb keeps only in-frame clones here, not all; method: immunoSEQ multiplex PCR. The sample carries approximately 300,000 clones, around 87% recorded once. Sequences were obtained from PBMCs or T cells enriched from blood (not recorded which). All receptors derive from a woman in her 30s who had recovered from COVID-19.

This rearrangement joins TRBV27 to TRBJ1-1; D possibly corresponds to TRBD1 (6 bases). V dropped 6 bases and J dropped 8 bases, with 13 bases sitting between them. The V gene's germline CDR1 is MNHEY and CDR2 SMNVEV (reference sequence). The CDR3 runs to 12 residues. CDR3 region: CASRTPTGEAFF. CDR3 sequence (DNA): TGTGCCAGCAGAACACCCACAGGGGAAGCTTTCTTT.

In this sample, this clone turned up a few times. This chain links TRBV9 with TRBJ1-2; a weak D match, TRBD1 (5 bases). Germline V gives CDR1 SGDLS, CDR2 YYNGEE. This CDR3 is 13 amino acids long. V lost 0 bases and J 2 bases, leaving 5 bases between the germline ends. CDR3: CASSVGQNYGYTF. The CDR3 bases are TGTGCCAGCAGCGTAGGACAGAACTATGGCTACACCTTC.

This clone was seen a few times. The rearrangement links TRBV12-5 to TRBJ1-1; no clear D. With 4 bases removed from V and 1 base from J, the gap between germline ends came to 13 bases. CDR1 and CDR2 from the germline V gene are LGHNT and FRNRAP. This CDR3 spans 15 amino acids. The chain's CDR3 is CASGWEVGSNTEAFF. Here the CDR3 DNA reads TGTGCTAGTGGTTGGGAGGTGGGATCGAACACTGAAGCTTTCTTT.

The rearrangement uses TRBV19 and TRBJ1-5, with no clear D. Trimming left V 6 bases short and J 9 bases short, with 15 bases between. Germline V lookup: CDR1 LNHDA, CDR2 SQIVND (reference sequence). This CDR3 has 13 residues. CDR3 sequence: CASSALRGGPQHF. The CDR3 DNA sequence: TGTGCCAGTAGCGCACTGAGAGGTGGGCCCCAGCATTTT.

DNA of the CDR3: TGTGCCAGCACCCGGGACAGGGACTACTATGGCTACACCTTC. Translating it yields CASTRDRDYYGYTF. The chain combines TRBV9 with TRBJ1-2; 9 bases are shared with TRBD1. The V gene's germline CDR1 is SGDLS and CDR2 YYNGEE. The CDR3 has 14 residues. Trimming at V came to 6 bases and at J to 3 bases, leaving 6 bases not matched to a gene.

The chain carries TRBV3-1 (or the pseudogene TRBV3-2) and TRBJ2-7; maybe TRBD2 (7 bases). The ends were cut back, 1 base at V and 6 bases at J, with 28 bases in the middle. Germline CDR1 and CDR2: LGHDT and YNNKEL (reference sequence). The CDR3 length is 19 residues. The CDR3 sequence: CASSQAIGGAQRGVPEQYF. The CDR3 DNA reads TGTGCCAGCAGCCAAGCCATTGGGGGGGCTCAACGAGGGGTGCCCGAGCAGTACTTC.

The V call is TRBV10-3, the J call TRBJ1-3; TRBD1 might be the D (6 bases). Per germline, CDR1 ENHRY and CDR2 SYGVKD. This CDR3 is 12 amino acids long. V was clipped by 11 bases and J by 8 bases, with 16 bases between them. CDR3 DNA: TGTGCCGCTGGGGGGGCCCCAGACACCATATATTTT. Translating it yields CAAGGAPDTIYF.

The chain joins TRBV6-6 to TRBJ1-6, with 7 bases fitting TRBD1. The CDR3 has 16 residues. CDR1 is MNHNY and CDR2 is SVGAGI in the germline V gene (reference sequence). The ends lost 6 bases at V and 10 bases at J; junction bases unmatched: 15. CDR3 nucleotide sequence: TGTGCCAGCAGCTACGCGACGCGGCAGGGGGACTCACCCCTCCACTTT. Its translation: CASSYATRQGDSPLHF.